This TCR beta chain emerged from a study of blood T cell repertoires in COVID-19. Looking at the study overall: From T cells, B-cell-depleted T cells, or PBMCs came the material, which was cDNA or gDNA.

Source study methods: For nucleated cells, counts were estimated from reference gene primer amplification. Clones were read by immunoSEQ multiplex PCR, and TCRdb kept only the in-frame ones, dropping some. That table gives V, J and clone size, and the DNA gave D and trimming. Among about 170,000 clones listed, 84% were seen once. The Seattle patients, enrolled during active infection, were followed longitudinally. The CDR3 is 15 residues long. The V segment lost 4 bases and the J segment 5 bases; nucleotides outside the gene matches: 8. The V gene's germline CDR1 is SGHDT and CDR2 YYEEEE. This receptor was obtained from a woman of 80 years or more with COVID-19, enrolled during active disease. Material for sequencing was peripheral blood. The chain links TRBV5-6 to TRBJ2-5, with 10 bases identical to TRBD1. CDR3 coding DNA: TGTGCCAGCAGCCTAGGGACAGGGGTTAGGGAGACCCAGTACTTC. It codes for CASSLGTGVRETQYF.